The 22 T cell receptor beta chains reported below all come from one sample, sequenced in a study of T cell repertoires in cytomegalovirus infection. TCRdb itself ran the reads through MiXCR, one entry per CDR3 protein. The table records hundreds of thousands of distinct CDR3 sequences, about 28% of them present only once. For these TCRs, the target antigens are not known. Sequenced material: cultured PBMCs, taken from culture after CMV antigen stimulation. These receptor sequences come from a human donor in good health (CMV status not recorded). Some clones in this sample may be carry-over from other donors' samples.

CDR3 sequence (DNA): TGTGCCAGCAGCTCGCAGGGGGCCGCCAAAAACATTCAGTACTTC. This encodes CASSSQGAAKNIQYF. This chain joins TRBV7-9 and TRBJ2-4; 8 bases map to TRBD1. Germline CDR1 reads SEHNR; CDR2 reads FQNEAQ (reference sequence). The CDR3 is made up of 15 amino acids. V lost 4 bases and J lost 1; bases outside the gene matches: 3.

This clonotype was observed a few times. The chain recombines TRBV10-1 with TRBJ2-2; a weak D match, TRBD1 (6 bases). The CDR3 is 15 amino acids. Trimming took off 5 bases at V and 6 bases at J, with 16 bases between the two ends. From germline, CDR1 is WNHNN and CDR2 SYGVQD (reference sequence). The CDR3 protein is CASSLAGAGPGELFF. The CDR3 DNA follows: TGCGCCAGCAGTTTGGCAGGGGCAGGCCCCGGGGAGCTGTTTTTT.

V and J are TRBV23-1 and TRBJ2-7; 9 bases are shared with TRBD1. TRBV23-1 is designated an ORF whose function remains uncertain. The length of the CDR3 is 17 residues. The V and J ends lost 1 base and 11 bases, in that order; junction bases with no gene match: 18. The CDR3: CASSQLAGTWTGDLEYF. The CDR3 DNA sequence: TGCGCCAGCAGTCAATTAGCAGGGACGTGGACAGGGGATCTTGAGTACTTC.

This clonotype was counted at least ten times. The V call is TRBV12-3 or TRBV12-4, the J call TRBJ2-3, with 7 bases identical to TRBD2. The CDR3 spans 14 residues. Trimming cost V 3 bases and J 1 base; bases outside gene matches: 1. This chain's CDR3 is CASSFAGGTDTQYF. The DNA of the CDR3 is TGTGCCAGCAGTTTTGCGGGAGGCACAGATACGCAGTATTTT.

This clonotype was detected only a few times. The CDR3 loop is CASSFRTSGPYEQYF. The DNA of the CDR3 is TGTGCCAGCAGTTTTCGGACTAGCGGACCTTACGAGCAGTACTTC. The chain has TRBV28 and TRBJ2-7; 10 bases align to TRBD2. Germline V gene lookup returns CDR1 MDHEN and CDR2 SYDVKM. This CDR3 is 15 amino acids long. J was trimmed by 4 bases and V by 3 bases; bases with no gene match: 6. The whole variable domain, filled in from reference TRBV28 and TRBJ2-7, reads DVKVTQSSRYLVKRTGEKVFLECVQDMDHENMFWYRQDPGLGLRLIYFSYDVKMKEKGDIPEGYSVSREKKERFSLILESASTNQTSMYLCASSFRTSGPYEQYFGPGTRLTVT.

This clonotype was picked up one time. The V call is TRBV7-9, the J call TRBJ1-1; 9 bases line up with TRBD1. This CDR3 region has 16 residues. With V trimmed by 2 bases and J by 4 bases, 8 bases remained unmatched. Germline-derived CDR1 and CDR2 are SEHNR and FQNEAQ (reference sequence). CDR3 residues: CASSLPGQGSSTEAFF. The CDR3 DNA reads TGTGCCAGCAGCTTACCGGGACAGGGATCGAGCACTGAAGCTTTCTTT.

There are a few counts of this clonotype. The rearrangement uses TRBV7-2 and TRBJ2-7; D gene uncertain. CDR3 length: 13 amino acids. The V gene's germline CDR1 is SGHTA and CDR2 FQGNSA. V was cut by 5 bases and J by 2 bases, with 10 bases left in between. CDR3 loop: CASSATDTYEQYF. CDR3 DNA sequence: TGTGCCAGCAGCGCGACGGATACCTACGAGCAGTACTTC.

This clonotype was observed a handful of times. V is TRBV12-3 or TRBV12-4 and J is TRBJ1-1, with D uncertain. V shed 5 bases and J shed 1 base, with 11 bases lying between them. This CDR3 comprises 14 residues. CDR3 sequence (DNA): TGTGCCAGCAGTCTAAGTAGGCCGAACACTGAAGCTTTCTTT. It encodes CASSLSRPNTEAFF.

The V call is TRBV15, the J call TRBJ1-3; no definite D call. V gave up 4 bases and J gave up 3 bases, with 10 bases separating them. This CDR3 contains 14 residues. Germline CDR1 is LNHNV and CDR2 is YYDKDF (reference sequence). For the CDR3, the DNA is TGTGCCACCAGCAACCCTTCTAATGGAAACACCATATATTTT. As protein: CATSNPSNGNTIYF.

A few counts support this clonotype. The chain couples TRBV28 to TRBJ2-7; a weak D match, TRBD2 (5 bases). The CDR3 contains 15 residues. In germline, CDR1 is MDHEN, CDR2 SYDVKM. The V and J ends lost 5 bases and 0 bases respectively, with 14 bases between them. Here the CDR3 reads CASSPDYTSSYEQYF. The CDR3 bases are TGTGCCAGCAGTCCCGACTATACCAGCTCCTACGAGCAGTACTTC.

This clonotype has more than one count but fewer than ten. This rearrangement joins TRBV11-2 to TRBJ2-7, with D possibly TRBD2 on 6 matching bases. Looked up from germline, CDR1 is SGHAT and CDR2 is FQNNGV. This CDR3 is 18 amino acids long. The V end lost 1 base, the J end lost 0 bases, and 19 bases lay between the germline ends. The CDR3 coding sequence is TGTGCCAGCAGCTTAGGCTTTTGGGGCGGGGAAAGCTCCTACGAGCAGTACTTC. It codes for CASSLGFWGGESSYEQYF.

This clonotype was seen at least ten times. The chain is built from TRBV6-1 and TRBJ1-1; D uncertain. V dropped 0 bases and J dropped 3 bases, with 11 bases sitting between them. Germline CDR1 and CDR2: MNHNS and SASEGT. The CDR3 runs to 15 residues. CDR3 sequence: CASSEAQQLDTEAFF. Here the CDR3 DNA reads TGTGCCAGCAGTGAAGCGCAACAATTGGACACTGAAGCTTTCTTT.

This clonotype was counted at least ten times. The rearrangement joins TRBV7-3 to TRBJ2-5; D is perhaps TRBD1 (5 bases). The CDR3 totals 15 residues. Germline values: CDR1 SGHTA, CDR2 FQGTGA. V lost 2 bases, J lost 2 bases, and 12 bases lay in between. CDR3 residues: CASSLLGREQETQYF. CDR3 DNA sequence: TGTGCCAGCAGCTTACTTGGCAGGGAACAAGAGACCCAGTACTTC.

The rearrangement links TRBV5-4 to TRBJ1-6; TRBD1 agrees at 7 bases. Germline V lookup: CDR1 SGHNT, CDR2 YYREEE (reference sequence). This CDR3 spans 16 amino acids. The V segment lost 4 bases and the J segment 7 bases; nucleotides outside the gene matches: 11. CDR3 in amino acids: CASSRGQSEVNSPLHF. The CDR3 DNA reads as TGTGCCAGCAGCAGGGGACAGTCGGAGGTCAATTCACCCCTCCACTTT.

The chain uses TRBV4-2 and TRBJ2-1, with D possibly being TRBD2 (6 bases). In germline, CDR1 is LGHNA, CDR2 YNFKEQ. V was trimmed by 1 base and J by 3 bases, leaving 16 bases between them. The CDR3 is 17 amino acids. This chain's CDR3 is CASSQARSRRGYNEQFF. The CDR3 DNA reads TGTGCCAGCAGCCAAGCCAGGTCGCGGCGGGGCTACAATGAGCAGTTCTTC.

J is TRBJ1-1 and V is TRBV7-9, with D unresolved. This CDR3 is built from 12 residues. Germline V gene lookup returns CDR1 SEHNR and CDR2 FQNEAQ (reference sequence). V lost 2 bases and J 7 bases, leaving 8 bases between the germline ends. The CDR3 region is CASSLSFIEAFF. CDR3 in DNA: TGTGCCAGCAGCTTATCGTTCATTGAAGCTTTCTTT.

This clonotype was found many times. The chain has TRBV12-3 or TRBV12-4 and TRBJ1-2, with 7 positions matching TRBD1. The CDR3 spans 13 residues. Trimming at V came to 3 bases and at J to 7 bases, leaving 5 bases not matched to a gene. CDR3 coding DNA: TGTGCCAGCAGTTTCCCAGGGGGGGGTGGCTACACCTTC. It yields the protein CASSFPGGGGYTF.

Ten or more counts support this clonotype. The chain has TRBV7-9 and TRBJ2-5; no definite D call. This CDR3 region has 16 residues. The V end lost 2 bases, the J end lost 2 bases, and 15 bases lay between the germline ends. Per germline, CDR1 SEHNR and CDR2 FQNEAQ (reference sequence). The CDR3 reads CASSLQLETFQETQYF. The CDR3 DNA sequence: TGTGCCAGCAGCTTACAGTTGGAGACATTTCAAGAGACCCAGTACTTC. Full variable domain (remainder filled in from reference TRBV7-9 and TRBJ2-5): DTGVSQNPRHKITKRGQNVTFRCDPISEHNRLYWYRQTLGQGPEFLTYFQNEAQLEKSRLLSDRFSAERPKGSFSTLEIQRTEQGDSAMYLCASSLQLETFQETQYFGPGTRLLVL.

This chain links TRBV29-1 with TRBJ2-7; D is perhaps TRBD1 or TRBD2 (5 bases each). Between the trimmed V and J ends, which lost 2 bases and 7 bases, there was a span of 15 bases. CDR1 is SQVTM and CDR2 is ANQGSEA in the germline V gene. The CDR3 has 13 residues. This CDR3 is CSVETTKGSEQYF. In DNA form, the CDR3 reads TGCAGCGTTGAAACGACCAAGGGGAGTGAGCAGTACTTC.

The rearrangement links TRBV7-9 to TRBJ2-7; no clear D gene. CDR3 size: 14 residues. Trimming left V 3 bases short and J 2 bases short, with 11 bases between. Germline V gene sequence: CDR1 SEHNR, CDR2 FQNEAQ (reference sequence). CDR3 bases: TGTGCCAGCAGCTTCCCCTCCGTCCCCTACGAGCAGTACTTC. Amino acids: CASSFPSVPYEQYF.

This clonotype occurred many times. The chain carries TRBV28 and TRBJ2-2; weak D call: TRBD2 (5 bases). The CDR3 is made up of 14 amino acids. From germline, CDR1 is MDHEN and CDR2 SYDVKM. V was pared by 5 bases and J by 0 bases, with 7 bases between. CDR3 in amino acids: CASSGGSNTGELFF. CDR3 sequence (DNA): TGTGCCAGCAGTGGCGGGTCGAACACCGGGGAGCTGTTTTTT.

The chain employs TRBV18 and TRBJ1-6; D possibly corresponds to TRBD1 (5 bases). The germline CDR1 and CDR2 sequences are KGHSH and LQKENI. Trimming removed 6 bases from V and 6 bases from J, with 15 bases in between. The CDR3 totals 15 residues. The CDR3 DNA follows: TGTGCCAGCTCGCTTGAGGGACGGAGTAATTCACCCCTCCACTTT. The encoded protein is CASSLEGRSNSPLHF.